A single sample is the source of the 31 T cell receptor beta chains below, sequenced in a study of glioma-infiltrating T cells after dendritic cell vaccination. Here immunoSEQ multiplex PCR was the method, and the copy in TCRdb shows in-frame clones only, minus some. The sample contains more than 95,000 clones, nearly 90% of which appear only once. The sample's time point: after dendritic cell vaccination, including at tumor progression/relapse. The source was blood, collected after dendritic cell vaccination. Receptors originate from a human donor with glioblastoma.

The rearrangement joins TRBV27 to TRBJ2-2; D not resolved. The length of the CDR3 is 15 residues. Germline CDR1 MNHEY, CDR2 SMNVEV (reference sequence). V shed 0 bases and J shed 0 bases, with 5 bases lying between them. CDR3 nucleotide sequence: TGTGCCAGCAGTTTATCCGTAGCGAACACCGGGGAGCTGTTTTTT. Its protein product is CASSLSVANTGELFF.

The chain couples TRBV29-1 to TRBJ2-7; 10 bases match TRBD2. The CDR3 consists of 13 residues. CDR1 and CDR2 from the germline V gene are SQVTM and ANQGSEA. J lost 0 bases, V lost 7 bases, and 3 bases had no gene match. CDR3 protein: CSAASGSSYEQYF. The CDR3 nucleotides read TGCAGCGCCGCTAGCGGGAGCTCCTACGAGCAGTACTTC.

This clone is medium-sized in the sample. The chain uses TRBV2 and TRBJ1-3; weak D call: TRBD1 (6 bases). The germline V gene encodes CDR1 SNHLY and CDR2 FYNNEI. V lost 1 base and J lost 10, with 11 bases in between. The CDR3 length is 13 residues. The CDR3 nucleotides are TGTGCCAGCAGTGAAGGACAGGTCCGGACCATATATTTT. It is translated as CASSEGQVRTIYF.

This clone was observed a handful of times. The chain links TRBV7-6 to TRBJ2-3; 11 positions agree with TRBD2. Germline V gene data show CDR1 as SGHVS and CDR2 as FNYEAQ. With V trimmed by 5 bases and J by 3 bases, 4 bases remained unmatched. CDR3 length: 15 residues. CDR3 nucleotides: TGTGCCAGCAGCCTGACTAGCGGGGCGACAGATACGCAGTATTTT. Amino acid sequence: CASSLTSGATDTQYF. Combining the CDR3 with reference TRBV7-6 and TRBJ2-3 gives the whole variable domain GAGVSQSPRYKVTKRGQDVALRCDPISGHVSLYWYRQALGQGPEFLTYFNYEAQQDKSGLPNDRFSAERPEGSISTLTIQRTEQRDSAMYRCASSLTSGATDTQYFGPGTRLTVL.

The gene calls are TRBV7-2 and TRBJ1-5; D is unclear. Trimming took off 1 base at V and 10 bases at J, with 8 bases between the two ends. CDR3 length: 12 amino acids. Germline CDR1 reads SGHTA; CDR2 reads FQGNSA. The DNA of the CDR3 is TGTGCCAGCAGCTTAGAGTTGGGCCCCCAGCATTTT. Translating it yields CASSLELGPQHF.

This clone was recorded only once. The CDR3 DNA is TGTGCCAGCAGAAGTACAGGGGAACTCTCCTACGAGCAGTACTTC. Translating it yields CASRSTGELSYEQYF. The V gene is TRBV7-8, the J gene TRBJ2-7, with TRBD1 matching over 7 bases. This CDR3 has 15 amino acids. From germline, CDR1 is SGHVS and CDR2 FQNEAQ. The trim removed 6 bases at V and 0 bases at J, leaving 8 bases unmatched.

This clone was observed a handful of times. The chain carries TRBV11-3 and TRBJ1-1; 7 bases are a match to TRBD1. J gave up 6 bases and V 5 bases, and 9 bases lay outside the gene matches. Germline V lookup: CDR1 SGHNT, CDR2 YENEEA. This CDR3 spans 14 amino acids. The CDR3 sequence: CASSRFRDSPEAFF. Written as DNA, the CDR3 is TGTGCCAGCAGCCGATTCCGGGACAGCCCTGAAGCTTTCTTT.

Concerning this clone itself: At one of its ends the junction is not consistent with the germline gene, which may arise from a read error. V usage is TRBV2 and J usage is TRBJ1-5, with D perhaps matching TRBD1 (6 bases). Germline CDR1 reads SNHLY; CDR2 reads FYNNEI. This CDR3 region has 14 residues. CDR3 nucleotides: TGTGCCAGCACCCAAGGGGGGGGCAACCAGCCCCAGCATTTT. This gives the protein CASTQGGGNQPQHF. Filled out from reference TRBV2 and TRBJ1-5, the complete variable domain reads EPEVTQTPSHQVTQMGQEVILRCVPISNHLYFYWYRQILGQKVEFLVSFYNNEISEKSEIFDDQFSVERPDGSNFTLKIRSTKLEDSAMYFCASTQGGGNQPQHFGDGTRLSIL.

The chain is built from TRBV29-1 and TRBJ1-5; 9 bases line up with TRBD1. The germline V gene encodes CDR1 SQVTM and CDR2 ANQGSEA. This CDR3 contains 16 residues. The ends lost 1 base at V and 3 bases at J; junction bases unmatched: 7. The CDR3 loop is CSVEGRTGVFNQPQHF. The CDR3 region has the DNA TGCAGCGTTGAAGGAAGGACAGGGGTGTTCAATCAGCCCCAGCATTTT.

The rearrangement joins TRBV4-1 to TRBJ2-7; maybe TRBD1 (6 bases). There are 14 residues in the CDR3. Germline CDR1 is MGHRA and CDR2 is YSYEKL. V was cut by 0 bases and J by 6 bases, with 12 bases left in between. The CDR3 loop is CASSQDWTDPEQYF. For the CDR3, the DNA is TGCGCCAGCAGCCAAGATTGGACAGACCCCGAGCAGTACTTC.

Comment on this clone: A junction end diverges from the germline sequence, so it may reflect a read error. The sample has other DNA sequences that encode this CDR3 too. The gene calls are TRBV7-9 and TRBJ1-2, with a weak D call TRBD1 (6 bases). The CDR3 has 14 residues. The V gene's germline CDR1 is SEHNR and CDR2 FQNEAQ (reference sequence). The CDR3 region has the DNA TGCGCCAGCAGCTCGGACAGTTCTAACTATGGCTACACCTTC. It translates to CASSSDSSNYGYTF.

The V and J genes are TRBV29-1 and TRBJ1-1, with 10 bases aligning to TRBD1. The CDR3 runs to 16 residues. V gave up 6 bases and J gave up 5 bases; unmatched junction bases: 15. The germline CDR1 and CDR2 sequences are SQVTM and ANQGSEA. The CDR3 is CSVDLTGQGERTEAFF. The CDR3 DNA is TGCAGCGTCGATTTGACCGGACAGGGGGAGAGGACTGAAGCTTTCTTT. The variable domain in full, completed from reference TRBV29-1 and TRBJ1-1, reads SAVISQKPSRDICQRGTSLTIQCQVDSQVTMMFWYRQQPGQSLTLIATANQGSEATYESGFVIDKFPISRPNLTFSTLTVSNMSPEDSSIYLCSVDLTGQGERTEAFFGQGTRLTVV.

V usage is TRBV2 and J usage is TRBJ2-5, with 11 bases lining up with TRBD1. V lost 7 bases and J lost 4; bases outside the gene matches: 5. This CDR3 contains 14 residues. Germline values: CDR1 SNHLY, CDR2 FYNNEI. The CDR3 loop is CASNGGTGGETQYF. The CDR3 DNA sequence: TGTGCCAGCAACGGAGGGACAGGGGGAGAGACCCAGTACTTC.

The chain's CDR3 is CASSFREGGYGSPLHF. The CDR3 DNA reads TGCGCCAGCAGCTTCAGGGAGGGAGGCTATGGTTCACCCCTCCACTTT. The chain links TRBV5-1 to TRBJ1-6; maybe TRBD1 (5 bases). V was clipped by 2 bases and J by 9 bases, with 18 bases between them. This CDR3 is 16 amino acids long. Germline-derived CDR1 and CDR2 are SGHRS and YFSETQ.

The chain couples TRBV5-1 to TRBJ2-7; the D gene is possibly TRBD1 (5 bases). The CDR3 has 15 residues. The V and J ends lost 0 bases and 2 bases respectively, with 12 bases between them. CDR1 SGHRS and CDR2 YFSETQ come from the germline V gene. The CDR3 region has the DNA TGCGCCAGCAGCTTGGTTGCAGGGTCAACCTACGAGCAGTACTTC. It codes for CASSLVAGSTYEQYF.

The chain carries TRBV5-1 and TRBJ1-1, with 7 bases that match TRBD1. V was clipped by 3 bases and J by 1 base; unmatched bases: 6. The CDR3 runs 15 residues. Germline V gives CDR1 SGHRS, CDR2 YFSETQ. CDR3 protein: CASSSGGWENTEAFF. CDR3 sequence (DNA): TGCGCCAGCAGCTCAGGGGGTTGGGAGAACACTGAAGCTTTCTTT.

V is TRBV20-1 and J is TRBJ1-2; D call uncertain. Deletions cut 4 bases from V and 8 bases from J, with 8 bases between. CDR3 length: 10 residues. The germline CDR1 and CDR2 sequences are DFQATT and SNEGSKA (reference sequence). In DNA form, the CDR3 reads TGCAGTGCTACCAGATTCGGCTACACCTTC. Protein product: CSATRFGYTF.

CDR3 nucleotide sequence: TGTGCCAGCAGCTTAGCGCTCGGGGGAACGGCTGAAGCTTTCTTT. This encodes CASSLALGGTAEAFF. The V gene is TRBV7-6, the J gene TRBJ1-1; maybe TRBD1 (5 bases). Per germline, CDR1 SGHVS and CDR2 FNYEAQ. V was clipped by 0 bases and J by 6 bases, with 14 bases between them. The CDR3 covers 15 residues. The full variable domain, with the rest looked up from reference TRBV7-6 and TRBJ1-1, is GAGVSQSPRYKVTKRGQDVALRCDPISGHVSLYWYRQALGQGPEFLTYFNYEAQQDKSGLPNDRFSAERPEGSISTLTIQRTEQRDSAMYRCASSLALGGTAEAFFGQGTRLTVV.

This sequence joins TRBV4-1 and TRBJ2-1; maybe TRBD1 (6 bases). The germline V gene encodes CDR1 MGHRA and CDR2 YSYEKL. This CDR3 has 17 amino acids. Trimming shortened V by 1 base and J by 2 bases, and 15 bases separated the two germline ends. Here the CDR3 DNA reads TGCGCCAGCAGCCAAGGGCGGGTCGGGACACCCTACAATGAGCAGTTCTTC. Amino acids: CASSQGRVGTPYNEQFF.

The sample holds one count of this clone. The chain links TRBV12-5 to TRBJ2-1, with D possibly being TRBD1 (5 bases). V lost 6 bases, J lost 8 bases, and 20 bases lay in between. The CDR3 has 15 amino acids. Germline V gives CDR1 LGHNT, CDR2 FRNRAP. CDR3 region: CASGPSGMQSHEQFF. In DNA, the CDR3 is TGTGCTAGTGGCCCTTCAGGGATGCAATCACATGAGCAGTTCTTC.

The chain uses TRBV10-3 and TRBJ2-1; D may be TRBD2 (5 bases). CDR1 is ENHRY and CDR2 is SYGVKD in the germline V gene. This CDR3 is built from 14 residues. V gave up 4 bases and J gave up 0 bases, with 7 bases separating them. The CDR3 here is CAISAGSSYNEQFF. The CDR3 DNA sequence: TGTGCCATCAGTGCTGGGAGCTCCTACAATGAGCAGTTCTTC.

The chain has TRBV27 and TRBJ2-7; 8 positions agree with TRBD2. The CDR3 extends over 15 amino acids. The J segment lost 5 bases and the V segment lost 5 bases, leaving 11 bases of the junction unmatched. Germline V gene lookup returns CDR1 MNHEY and CDR2 SMNVEV (reference sequence). DNA for the CDR3: TGTGCCAGCAGTCCGGGGGGGCAGGGGTATCACGAGCAGTACTTC. It codes for CASSPGGQGYHEQYF.

This clone was observed once. This chain uses TRBV4-1 with TRBJ1-2, with D uncertain. The germline gives CDR1 MGHRA, CDR2 YSYEKL. Trimming pared 1 base from V and 3 bases from J, leaving 6 bases between. This CDR3 comprises 13 residues. This chain's CDR3 is CASSQVQDYGYTF. CDR3 DNA sequence: TGCGCCAGCAGCCAAGTTCAGGACTATGGCTACACCTTC.

As regards this clone: The sample carries other DNA sequences with the same CDR3. The chain carries TRBV5-1 and TRBJ2-5, with 11 bases lining up with TRBD1. V shed 2 bases and J 4 bases; nucleotides not matched to a gene: 1. Germline values: CDR1 SGHRS, CDR2 YFSETQ. CDR3 length: 14 residues. The CDR3 region has the DNA TGCGCCAGCAGCTTAGGGACAGGGGGAGAGACCCAGTACTTC. Its protein product is CASSLGTGGETQYF. Using reference TRBV5-1 and TRBJ2-5 for the parts outside the CDR3, the full variable domain is KAGVTQTPRYLIKTRGQQVTLSCSPISGHRSVSWYQQTPGQGLQFLFEYFSETQRNKGNFPGRFSGRQFSNSRSEMNVSTLELGDSALYLCASSLGTGGETQYFGPGTRLLVL.

This chain connects TRBV18 to TRBJ2-1; D possibly corresponds to TRBD1 (5 bases). Trimming cost V 8 bases and J 3 bases, with 17 bases left between them. CDR1 KGHSH and CDR2 LQKENI come from the germline V gene. The length of the CDR3 is 15 residues. DNA for the CDR3: TGTGCCAGCGTCATTTCCGACAGATACTACAATGAGCAGTTCTTC. The encoded protein is CASVISDRYYNEQFF.

This clone was detected only a few times. The chain couples TRBV7-3 to TRBJ1-1, with 10 bases lining up with TRBD1. Trimming cost V 3 bases and J 4 bases; bases outside gene matches: 5. Germline V CDR1 and CDR2: SGHTA, FQGTGA. The CDR3 is made up of 15 amino acids. CDR3 sequence reads: CASSLTGGPGTEAFF. The CDR3 region has the DNA TGTGCCAGCAGCTTGACAGGGGGCCCCGGCACTGAAGCTTTCTTT. The variable domain in full, with the rest retrieved from reference TRBV7-3 and TRBJ1-1, is GAGVSQTPSNKVTEKGKYVELRCDPISGHTALYWYRQSLGQGPEFLIYFQGTGAADDSGLPNDRFFAVRPEGSVSTLKIQRTERGDSAVYLCASSLTGGPGTEAFFGQGTRLTVV.

The chain joins TRBV15 to TRBJ2-2; possible D gene TRBD2, 5 bases. V was shortened by 0 bases and J by 1 base, with 12 bases between the two germline ends. Germline V gene data show CDR1 as LNHNV and CDR2 as YYDKDF (reference sequence). This CDR3 comprises 17 residues. The CDR3 spells CATSRDAASGNTGELFF. As DNA, the CDR3 is TGTGCCACCAGCAGAGACGCCGCCAGCGGGAACACCGGGGAGCTGTTTTTT. The full variable domain, completed using reference TRBV15 and TRBJ2-2, is DAMVIQNPRYQVTQFGKPVTLSCSQTLNHNVMYWYQQKSSQAPKLLFHYYDKDFNNEADTPDNFQSRRPNTSFCFLDIRSPGLGDTAMYLCATSRDAASGNTGELFFGEGSRLTVL.

The chain uses TRBV14 and TRBJ1-1, with 9 bases identical to TRBD1. The junction had 6 bases not matched to a gene; V was cut back by 6 bases and J by 4 bases. CDR3 length: 14 residues. CDR1 and CDR2 from the germline V gene are SGHDN and FVKESK. CDR3 coding DNA: TGTGCCAGCAGTCCCGGGACAGGGAGCACTGAAGCTTTCTTT. Its translation: CASSPGTGSTEAFF.

V usage is TRBV19 and J usage is TRBJ1-1, with D perhaps TRBD1 (6 bases). This CDR3 is 16 amino acids long. Germline-derived CDR1 and CDR2 are LNHDA and SQIVND (reference sequence). With 7 bases removed from V and 4 bases from J, the gap between germline ends came to 22 bases. The chain's CDR3 is CASTRVGGGVGTEAFF. The DNA for the CDR3 is TGTGCCAGTACCCGGGTTGGGGGGGGCGTTGGCACTGAAGCTTTCTTT.

This chain uses TRBV7-3 with TRBJ2-1; 14 bases agree with TRBD2. Germline assignment: CDR1 SGHTA and CDR2 FQGTGA. The CDR3 covers 16 residues. Trimming at V came to 5 bases and at J to 4 bases, leaving 4 bases not matched to a gene. This chain's CDR3 is CASSGGTSGRYNEQFF. CDR3 DNA: TGTGCCAGCAGCGGCGGGACTAGCGGGAGATACAATGAGCAGTTCTTC.

The gene calls are TRBV5-6 and TRBJ1-1, with a tentative D call TRBD1 (5 bases). Germline CDR1 and CDR2: SGHDT and YYEEEE. V was pared by 0 bases and J by 3 bases, with 9 bases between. This CDR3 has 14 amino acids. CDR3 sequence reads: CASSLAGTDTEAFF. CDR3 DNA: TGTGCCAGCAGCTTGGCGGGGACTGACACTGAAGCTTTCTTT. Drawing the rest from reference TRBV5-6 and TRBJ1-1, the complete variable domain is DAGVTQSPTHLIKTRGQQVTLRCSPKSGHDTVSWYQQALGQGPQFIFQYYEEEERQRGNFPDRFSGHQFPNYSSELNVNALLLGDSALYLCASSLAGTDTEAFFGQGTRLTVV.